The subject of this entry is one T cell receptor (beta chain). What it binds is unknown. This sample is part of a study of shared clonotypes between healthy human individuals. Study summary: CD4 naive cells filled three plates per donor, CD4 memory three, CD8 naive two and CD8 memory one.

The ends lost 0 bases at V and 6 bases at J; junction bases unmatched: 13. Germline CDR1 and CDR2: SGHRS and YFSETQ. The CDR3 is 17 residues long. Study-wide results and limits: A reduction in generation probabilities was seen for non-shared clonotypes relative to those shared by all four donors.

Original processing notes: Junction-only sequences produced by ImmunoSEQ had no quality scores, so filtering differed. Produced via immunoSEQ multiplex PCR; TCRdb's table is partial and in-frame only. That table supplies the V and J calls and clone size; D and trimming were determined from the DNA. In the table there are around 1.6 million clones, 95% to 99% of which are singletons. The specimen sequenced was naive CD4+ T cells sorted from blood. Subset meaning: CD45RA+ positively selected. J is TRBJ2-7 and V is TRBV5-1, with 9 bases that match TRBD2. The TCR was taken from a young man in good health. The CDR3 here is CASSLAAGGPHGSEQYF. CDR3 sequence (DNA): TGCGCCAGCAGCTTGGCGGCGGGAGGGCCGCATGGGTCCGAGCAGTACTTC.